The rows below give T cell receptor beta chains drawn from one sample of a study of PD-L1 blockade in urothelial cancer. TCRdb's table, derived via immunoSEQ multiplex PCR, lists solely in-frame clones and lacks some. The sample yields fewer than 65,000 clones, about 81% seen once. Material: PBMCs, obtained around atezolizumab (anti-PD-L1) treatment. These TCRs come from an older man with urothelial cancer. CDR3s include the opening cysteine and the closing phenylalanine or tryptophan. A D gene is named only where the DNA matches it firmly. Not all rows give a size; the values are once, few, many and, for expanded clones, a class.

>15|-|-|TRBJ1-2|TRBV5-1
TGCGCCAGCAGCCCCGGAGCGGGGGCGGACTATGGCTACACCTTC
CASSPGAGADYGYTF
>14|-|-|TRBJ1-2|TRBV7-2
TGTGCCAGCAGCCCCGGCCCAGACAAGTATGGCTACACCTTC
CASSPGPDKYGYTF
>15|-|TRBD1|TRBJ2-1|TRBV28
TGTGCCAGCAGTTTTTGGGACAGCATGAACAATGAGCAGTTCTTC
CASSFWDSMNNEQFF
>16|-|TRBD2|TRBJ2-7|TRBV6-5
TGTGCCAGCAGTTTACTAGCGGGGGGGCCCTCCTACGAGCAGTACTTC
CASSLLAGGPSYEQYF
>15|-|TRBD1|TRBJ1-4|TRBV6-5
TGTGCCAGCAGTTACTCGAGAAGGGGGCGAGAAAAACTGTTTTTT
CASSYSRRGREKLFF
>16|-|TRBD1|TRBJ2-7|TRBV9
TGTGCCAGCAGCCCTTACGGGACAGGGTTTGCCTACGAGCAGTACTTC
CASSPYGTGFAYEQYF
>17|-|TRBD2|TRBJ2-3|TRBV5-1
TGCGCCAGCAGCCTTGGTTCACTAGCGCGTCTTGGGGATACGCAGTATTTT
CASSLGSLARLGDTQYF
>12|-|-|TRBJ2-7|TRBV29-1
TGCAGCGTAAGGACAGACTCCTACGAGCAGTACTTC
CSVRTDSYEQYF
>13|once|-|TRBJ1-4|TRBV7-9
TGTGCCAGCAGCTCGAGTTCAAATGAAAAACTGTTTTTT
CASSSSSNEKLFF
>13|-|TRBD1|TRBJ2-2|TRBV29-1
TGCAGCGTTGGACAGGGAAGGACCGGGGAGCTGTTTTTT
CSVGQGRTGELFF
>17|once|TRBD1|TRBJ1-2|TRBV5-6
TGTGCCAGCAGCTTAGGGACCGGGACAGACTTTTACTATGGCTACACCTTC
CASSLGTGTDFYYGYTF
>16|-|TRBD2|TRBJ2-1|TRBV2
TGTGCCAGCAGTGTCTCGGCTAGCGGGAGACGGCCTGAGCAGTTCTTC
CASSVSASGRRPEQFF
>13|-|-|TRBJ1-2|TRBV29-1
TGCAGCGTTGAAGTCGGGGGGGCTGGTGGCTACACCTTC
CSVEVGGAGGYTF
>15|-|-|TRBJ2-3|TRBV9
TGTGCCGCTAGTCGGGGAACTATCCCAGTAGATACGCAGTATTTT
CAASRGTIPVDTQYF
>15|-|TRBD1|TRBJ1-2|TRBV7-9
TGTGCCAGCAGCTTAAGACAGGGTTCCACAATTGGCTACACCTTC
CASSLRQGSTIGYTF
>16|once|-|TRBJ2-7|TRBV21-1
TGTGCCAGCAGCACGGCCGAGGCGCGGGGGAACTACGAGCAGTACTTC
CASSTAEARGNYEQYF
>14|few|TRBD1|TRBJ1-5|TRBV7-8
TGTGCCAGCAGCTTAGCAGGGGGCGGGCAGCCCCAGCATTTT
CASSLAGGGQPQHF
>17|-|TRBD2|TRBJ2-2|TRBV5-1
TGCGCCAGCAGCACCGGGACTAGCGGGAGTTTCACCGGGGAGCTGTTTTTT
CASSTGTSGSFTGELFF
>17|once|-|TRBJ2-3|TRBV2
TGTGCCAGCAGACCCTGGAGGGGCGGACCCTCCTTAGATACGCAGTATTTT
CASRPWRGGPSLDTQYF
>14|-|TRBD1|TRBJ2-2|TRBV9
TGTGCCAGCAGCGTCGACAGGGTCACCGGGGAGCTGTTTTTT
CASSVDRVTGELFF
>18|-|-|TRBJ1-5|TRBV5-4
TGTGCCAGCAGCTTGGCCTTTGTACCGCTAGTTCGCAATCAGCCCCAGCATTTT
CASSLAFVPLVRNQPQHF
>15|-|TRBD2|TRBJ2-3|TRBV6-5
TGTGCCAGCAGGGAGCGGGAGGCGGGCACAGATACGCAGTATTTT
CASREREAGTDTQYF
>12|few|-|TRBJ2-1|TRBV6-5
TGTGCCAGCCGGACTGGGAACAATGAGCAGTTCTTC
CASRTGNNEQFF
>16|once|TRBD2|TRBJ2-5|TRBV7-2
TGTGCCAGCAGCTCCAGACTAGCGGGTGGGGTAGAGACCCAGTACTTC
CASSSRLAGGVETQYF
>15|-|TRBD1|TRBJ1-2|TRBV6-6
TGTGCCAGCAGTCCCCCACAGGGGCTGGCAAGCGGCTACACCTTC
CASSPPQGLASGYTF
>15|few|-|TRBJ1-1|TRBV18
TGTGCCAGCTCACCATACGGGACACCGAACACTGAAGCTTTCTTT
CASSPYGTPNTEAFF
>15|few|-|TRBJ2-7|TRBV5-1
TGCGCCAGCAGCTTGGCCCCGCCGGGAAACTACGAGCAGTACTTC
CASSLAPPGNYEQYF
>14|-|-|TRBJ2-3|TRBV29-1
TGCAGCGTTCTAAGAGGGGCAGGGGCAGATACGCAGTATTTT
CSVLRGAGADTQYF
>13|-|TRBD2|TRBJ2-5|TRBV2
TGTGCCAGCGGGAGGGTTACCCAAGAGACCCAGTACTTC
CASGRVTQETQYF
>15|-|TRBD2|TRBJ2-5|TRBV15
TGTGCCACCAGCAGAGCCGGCGGGGGGGAAGAGACCCAGTACTTC
CATSRAGGGEETQYF
>17|once|-|TRBJ2-2|TRBV7-3
TGTGCCAGCAGCTTCTCGGGGGGCCTACGGGGCACCGGGGAGCTGTTTTTT
CASSFSGGLRGTGELFF
>14|-|-|TRBJ2-3|TRBV4-3
TGCGCCAGCAGCCCAGGGGTGAACACAGATACGCAGTATTTT
CASSPGVNTDTQYF
>15|few|-|TRBJ1-1|TRBV7-9
TGTGCCAGCAGCTCGGACATGGCCATGAACACTGAAGCTTTCTTT
CASSSDMAMNTEAFF